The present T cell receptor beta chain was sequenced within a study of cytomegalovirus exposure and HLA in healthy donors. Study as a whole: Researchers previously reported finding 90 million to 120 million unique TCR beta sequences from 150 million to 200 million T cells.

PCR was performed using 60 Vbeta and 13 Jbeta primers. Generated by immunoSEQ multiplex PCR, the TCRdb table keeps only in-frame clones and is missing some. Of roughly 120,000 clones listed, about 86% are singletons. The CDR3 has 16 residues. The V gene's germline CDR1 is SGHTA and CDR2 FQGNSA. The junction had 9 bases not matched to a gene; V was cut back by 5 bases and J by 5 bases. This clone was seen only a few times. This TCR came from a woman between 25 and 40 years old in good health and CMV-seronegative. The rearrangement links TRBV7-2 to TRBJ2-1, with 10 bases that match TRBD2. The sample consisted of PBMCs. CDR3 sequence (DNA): TGTGCCAGCAGCCCCCTAGCGGGAGTAATCGACAATGAGCAGTTCTTC. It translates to CASSPLAGVIDNEQFF.